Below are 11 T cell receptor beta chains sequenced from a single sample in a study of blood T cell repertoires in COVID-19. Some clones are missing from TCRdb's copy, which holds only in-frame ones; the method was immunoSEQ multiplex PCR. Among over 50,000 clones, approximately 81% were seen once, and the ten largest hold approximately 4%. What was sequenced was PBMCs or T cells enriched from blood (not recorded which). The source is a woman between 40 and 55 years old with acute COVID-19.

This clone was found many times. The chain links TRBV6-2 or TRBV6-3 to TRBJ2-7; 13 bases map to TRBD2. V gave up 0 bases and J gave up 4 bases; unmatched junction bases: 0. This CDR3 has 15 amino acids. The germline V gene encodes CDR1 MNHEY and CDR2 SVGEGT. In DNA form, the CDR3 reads TGTGCCAGCAGTTACTCGACTAGCGGGGGGTACGAGCAGTACGTC. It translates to CASSYSTSGGYEQYV.

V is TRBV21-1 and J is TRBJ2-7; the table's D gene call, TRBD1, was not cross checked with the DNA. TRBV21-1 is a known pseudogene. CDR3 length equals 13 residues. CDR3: CASSSCRVYEQYF. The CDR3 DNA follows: TGTGCCAGCAGCTCTTGCAGGGTCTACGAGCAGTACTTC.

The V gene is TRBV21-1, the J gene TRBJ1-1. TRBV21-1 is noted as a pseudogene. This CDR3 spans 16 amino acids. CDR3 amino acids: CASSGQPGGKGTEAFF. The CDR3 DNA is TGTGCCAGCAGCGGACAACCGGGGGGTAAGGGCACTGAAGCTTTCTTT.

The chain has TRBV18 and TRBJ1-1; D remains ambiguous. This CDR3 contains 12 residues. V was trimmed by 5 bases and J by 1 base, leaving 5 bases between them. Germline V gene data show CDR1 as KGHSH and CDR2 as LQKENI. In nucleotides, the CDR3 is TGTGCCAGCTCATCAGAGAACACTGAAGCTTTCTTT. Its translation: CASSSENTEAFF.

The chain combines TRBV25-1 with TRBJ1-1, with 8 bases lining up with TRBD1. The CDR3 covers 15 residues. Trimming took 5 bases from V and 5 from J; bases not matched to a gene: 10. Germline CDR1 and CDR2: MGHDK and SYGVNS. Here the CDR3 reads CASSPRTGTRTEAFF. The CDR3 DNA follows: TGTGCCAGCAGTCCCCGGACAGGGACGAGGACTGAAGCTTTCTTT.

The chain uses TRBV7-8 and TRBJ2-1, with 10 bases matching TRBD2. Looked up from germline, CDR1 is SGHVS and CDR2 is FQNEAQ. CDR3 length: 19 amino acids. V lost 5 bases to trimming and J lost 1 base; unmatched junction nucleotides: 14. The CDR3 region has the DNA TGTGCCAGCAGCCCCCCCCGAGGAGCGGGAGGGATTTCCTACAATGAGCAGTTCTTC. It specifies CASSPPRGAGGISYNEQFF.

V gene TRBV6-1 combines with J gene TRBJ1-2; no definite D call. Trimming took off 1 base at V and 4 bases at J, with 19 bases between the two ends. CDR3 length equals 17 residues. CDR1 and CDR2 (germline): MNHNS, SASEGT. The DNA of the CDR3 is TGTGCCAGCAGTGAAGGTTCTTTAGCTGTGCTCTCCTATGGCTACACCTTC. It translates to CASSEGSLAVLSYGYTF.

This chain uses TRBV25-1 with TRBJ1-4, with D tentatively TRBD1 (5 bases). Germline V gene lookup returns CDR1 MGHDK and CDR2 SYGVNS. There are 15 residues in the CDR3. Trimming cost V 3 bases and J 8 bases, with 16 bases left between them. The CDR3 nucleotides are TGTGCCAGCAGTGATCCTGGCGGGGCCGAAGAAAAACTGTTTTTT. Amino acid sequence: CASSDPGGAEEKLFF.

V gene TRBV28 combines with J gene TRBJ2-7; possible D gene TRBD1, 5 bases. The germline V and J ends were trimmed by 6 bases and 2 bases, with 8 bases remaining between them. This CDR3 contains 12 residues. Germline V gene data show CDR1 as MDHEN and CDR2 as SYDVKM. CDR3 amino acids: CASSSDTYEQYV. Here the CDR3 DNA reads TGTGCCAGCAGCTCGGACACCTACGAGCAGTACGTC.

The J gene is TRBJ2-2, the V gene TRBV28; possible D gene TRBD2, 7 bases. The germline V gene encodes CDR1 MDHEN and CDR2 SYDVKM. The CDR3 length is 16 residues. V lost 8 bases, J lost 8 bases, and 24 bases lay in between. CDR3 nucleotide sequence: TGTGCCAGCGCCCCATCCGGGGGGCTACGGGGTGGGGAGCTGTTTTTT. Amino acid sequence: CASAPSGGLRGGELFF.

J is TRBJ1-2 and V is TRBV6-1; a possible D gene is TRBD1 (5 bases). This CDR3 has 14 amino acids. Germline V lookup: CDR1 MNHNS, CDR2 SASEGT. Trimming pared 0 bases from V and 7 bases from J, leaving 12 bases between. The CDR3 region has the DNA TGTGCCAGCAGTGAAGCGGGGGGTTTGGGTGGCTACACCTTC. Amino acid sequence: CASSEAGGLGGYTF.